Below are 19 T cell receptor beta chains sequenced from a single sample in a study of T cells in tumors after PD-1 blockade. Assay: immunoSEQ multiplex PCR; the TCRdb copy retains only in-frame clones and omits some. The profile shows tens of thousands of clones, roughly 78% of them singletons. This sample comprised PBMCs, obtained before anti-PD-1 treatment. The receptors shown here come from a human donor with basal cell carcinoma.

V and J are TRBV7-9 and TRBJ2-2, with 15 bases aligning to TRBD2. The germline gives CDR1 SEHNR, CDR2 FQNEAQ (reference sequence). Trimming removed 3 bases from V and 10 bases from J; junction bases left unmatched: 6. The CDR3 is 16 amino acids. CDR3 DNA sequence: TGTGCCAGCAGCTTTGGACTAGCGGGAGGGCAAAAGGAGCTGTTTTTT. Encoded protein: CASSFGLAGGQKELFF.

V usage is TRBV20-1 and J usage is TRBJ2-7; D gene unclear. The germline V gene has CDR1 DFQATT and CDR2 SNEGSKA (reference sequence). The CDR3 spans 11 residues. V was cut by 5 bases and J by 6 bases, with 11 bases left in between. CDR3 sequence (DNA): TGCAGTGCTCCGCTCGGTGGCGAGCAGTACTTC. Protein sequence: CSAPLGGEQYF.

This clone occurred once. This chain joins TRBV5-1 and TRBJ2-3; D might be TRBD2 (6 bases). V lost 4 bases and J lost 4, with 16 bases in between. CDR1 and CDR2 (germline): SGHRS, YFSETQ. The CDR3 runs to 15 residues. The CDR3 DNA follows: TGCGCCAGCAGCGGCGGGACTCCCCAAGCAGATACGCAGTATTTT. Residues: CASSGGTPQADTQYF.

The chain uses TRBV7-6 and TRBJ1-1; D is unresolved. The CDR3 totals 14 residues. The V gene lost 4 bases and the J gene lost 4 bases, with 13 bases spanning the gap. Per germline, CDR1 SGHVS and CDR2 FNYEAQ. CDR3 in amino acids: CASSSGVRGTEAFF. CDR3 bases: TGTGCCAGCAGCTCCGGGGTCCGGGGCACTGAAGCTTTCTTT.

The J gene is TRBJ1-2, the V gene TRBV18; D is uncertain. The CDR3 covers 13 residues. Trimming took off 5 bases at V and 0 bases at J, with 7 bases between the two ends. Germline V lookup: CDR1 KGHSH, CDR2 LQKENI. The CDR3 region has the DNA TGTGCCAGCTCAAGGGCAGCTAACTATGGCTACACCTTC. Protein: CASSRAANYGYTF.

A few counts support this clone. The chain uses TRBV3-1 (or the pseudogene TRBV3-2) and TRBJ1-2, with D unclear. The CDR3 is made up of 14 amino acids. The germline V and J ends were trimmed by 1 base and 4 bases, with 10 bases remaining between them. CDR1 LGHDT and CDR2 YNNKEL come from the germline V gene (reference sequence). CDR3 sequence: CASSQATTSYGYTF. CDR3 in DNA: TGTGCCAGCAGCCAAGCGACTACATCCTATGGCTACACCTTC.

The CDR3 spells CASRSGGGNTIYF. CDR3 DNA sequence: TGCGCCAGCAGATCGGGTGGTGGAAACACCATATATTTT. This rearrangement joins TRBV5-1 to TRBJ1-3; unclear D gene. CDR1 is SGHRS and CDR2 is YFSETQ in the germline V gene. The CDR3 totals 13 residues. V lost 5 bases to trimming and J lost 3 bases, with 9 bases between them.

Here the CDR3 reads CASRPGAGVPGTDTQYF. DNA of the CDR3: TGTGCCAGCAGGCCTGGGGCGGGGGTGCCGGGGACAGATACGCAGTATTTT. The chain combines TRBV5-5 with TRBJ2-3, with 7 positions matching TRBD2. Germline CDR1 is SGHKS and CDR2 is YYEKEE (reference sequence). The CDR3 totals 17 residues. V shed 5 bases and J 3 bases; nucleotides not matched to a gene: 15.

The chain links TRBV11-1 to TRBJ2-6; the D is unclear. V dropped 6 bases and J dropped 4 bases, with 7 bases sitting between them. Germline V lookup: CDR1 SGHAT, CDR2 FQDESV (reference sequence). The CDR3 length is 13 residues. The CDR3 reads CASSDWGANVLTF. The CDR3 region has the DNA TGTGCCAGCAGTGACTGGGGGGCCAACGTCCTGACTTTC.

The chain couples TRBV5-1 to TRBJ2-5; 7 nucleotides agree with TRBD1. CDR3 size: 15 residues. Germline trimming cut 0 bases from V and 2 bases from J; bases unmatched to any gene: 4. The germline V gene has CDR1 SGHRS and CDR2 YFSETQ. The CDR3 bases are TGCGCCAGCAGCTTGGCCCCGGACAGGCAAGAGACCCAGTACTTC. Its translation: CASSLAPDRQETQYF.

The rearrangement uses TRBV4-2 and TRBJ2-5; maybe TRBD1 (7 bases). Per the germline V gene, CDR1 is LGHNA and CDR2 is YNFKEQ. The CDR3 totals 17 residues. V was pared by 2 bases and J by 4 bases, with 20 bases between. Here the CDR3 reads CASSQLSTGAEGETQYF. The CDR3 region has the DNA TGTGCCAGCAGCCAACTAAGTACAGGGGCGGAGGGAGAGACCCAGTACTTC.

The chain uses TRBV28 and TRBJ2-7; D ambiguous. Germline CDR1 is MDHEN and CDR2 is SYDVKM. V lost 2 bases, J lost 9 bases, and 14 bases lay in between. CDR3 length equals 13 residues. CDR3 coding DNA: TGTGCCAGCAGTTTAGGGTCGGAGCAGGTGCAGTACTTC. This translates into CASSLGSEQVQYF.

V gene TRBV7-9 combines with J gene TRBJ1-6; D perhaps matches TRBD1 (5 bases). This CDR3 has 15 amino acids. The ends were cut back, 3 bases at V and 9 bases at J, with 15 bases in the middle. Germline CDR1 reads SEHNR; CDR2 reads FQNEAQ (reference sequence). The CDR3 bases are TGTGCCAGCAGCTTGGGGTCAACCGGGGGTTCACCCCTCCACTTT. Translation: CASSLGSTGGSPLHF.

This sequence joins TRBV18 and TRBJ1-5, with D possibly matching TRBD1 (6 bases). Trimming left V 5 bases short and J 2 bases short, with 13 bases between. Germline-derived CDR1 and CDR2 are KGHSH and LQKENI. The CDR3 extends over 15 amino acids. The CDR3 nucleotides are TGTGCCAGCTCAGAACTACAGGGTCGCAATCAGCCCCAGCATTTT. Translating it yields CASSELQGRNQPQHF.

The V gene is TRBV3-1 (or the pseudogene TRBV3-2), the J gene TRBJ2-7, with D maybe TRBD2 (6 bases). The CDR3 loop spans 14 amino acids. Trimming stripped 3 bases from V and 2 bases from J, with 11 bases between. Germline V gene sequence: CDR1 LGHDT, CDR2 YNNKEL (reference sequence). The CDR3 is CASSHRESTYEQYF. As DNA, the CDR3 is TGTGCCAGCAGCCACCGGGAGTCCACCTACGAGCAGTACTTC.

This chain joins TRBV14 and TRBJ2-4; 7 positions match TRBD2. V lost 1 base to trimming and J lost 4 bases; unmatched junction nucleotides: 4. CDR1 is SGHDN and CDR2 is FVKESK in the germline V gene. This CDR3 spans 15 amino acids. DNA for the CDR3: TGTGCCAGCAGCCAAGTGGGAGGGTTAAAAAACATTCAGTACTTC. Protein product: CASSQVGGLKNIQYF.

The chain uses TRBV2 and TRBJ2-5; D might be TRBD1 (6 bases). V shed 7 bases and J shed 5 bases, with 17 bases lying between them. The CDR3 runs 14 residues. Germline CDR1 SNHLY, CDR2 FYNNEI. The CDR3 bases are TGTGCCAGCAAGACAGGCCCTGGGATGGAGACCCAGTACTTC. Its protein is CASKTGPGMETQYF.

J is TRBJ1-4 and V is TRBV10-3; D is undetermined. The germline V and J ends were trimmed by 3 bases and 8 bases, with 4 bases remaining between them. The CDR3 spans 11 residues. Germline V gene data show CDR1 as ENHRY and CDR2 as SYGVKD. The CDR3 DNA is TGTGCCATCAGTGAAGGGGAAAAACTGTTTTTT. This gives the protein CAISEGEKLFF.

Turning to this clone: One end of the junction does not line up with germline, which may come from a read error. The same CDR3 is also encoded by other DNA sequences in this sample. V gene TRBV2 combines with J gene TRBJ2-1; TRBD2 might be the D (7 bases). Germline CDR1 reads SNHLY; CDR2 reads FYNNEI. CDR3 size: 19 residues. The CDR3 DNA follows: TGTCCCAGCTGTGACGGGTGGGCGGGGGCGGGGAGCTCCTACAATGAGCAGTTCTTC. Translation gives CPSCDGWAGAGSSYNEQFF.